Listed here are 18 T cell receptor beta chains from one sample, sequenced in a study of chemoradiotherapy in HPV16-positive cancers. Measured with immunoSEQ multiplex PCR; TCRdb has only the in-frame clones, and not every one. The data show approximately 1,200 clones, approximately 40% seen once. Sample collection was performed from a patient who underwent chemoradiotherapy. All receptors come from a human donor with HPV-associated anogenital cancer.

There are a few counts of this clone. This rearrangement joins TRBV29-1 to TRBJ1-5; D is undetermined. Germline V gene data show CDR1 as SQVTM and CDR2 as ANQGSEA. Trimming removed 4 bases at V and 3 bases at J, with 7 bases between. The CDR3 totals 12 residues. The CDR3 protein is CSVGQLNQPQHF. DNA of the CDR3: TGCAGCGTTGGCCAGCTCAATCAGCCCCAGCATTTT.

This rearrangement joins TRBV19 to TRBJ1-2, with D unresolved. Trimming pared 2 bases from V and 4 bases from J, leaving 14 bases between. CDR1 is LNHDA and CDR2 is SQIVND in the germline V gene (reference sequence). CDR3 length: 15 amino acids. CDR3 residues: CASSIIAEGSYGYTF. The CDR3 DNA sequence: TGTGCCAGTAGTATAATCGCCGAGGGTTCCTATGGCTACACCTTC. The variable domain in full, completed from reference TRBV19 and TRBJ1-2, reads DGGITQSPKYLFRKEGQNVTLSCEQNLNHDAMYWYRQDPGQGLRLIYYSQIVNDFQKGDIAEGYSVSREKKESFPLTVTSAQKNPTAFYLCASSIIAEGSYGYTFGSGTRLTVV.

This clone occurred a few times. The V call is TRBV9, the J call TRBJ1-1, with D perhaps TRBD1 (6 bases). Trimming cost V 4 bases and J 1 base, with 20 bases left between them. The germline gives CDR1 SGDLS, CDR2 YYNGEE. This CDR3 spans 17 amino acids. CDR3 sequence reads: CASSSSPPGAGNTEAFF. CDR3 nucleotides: TGTGCCAGCAGCTCATCCCCGCCAGGGGCTGGGAACACTGAAGCTTTCTTT.

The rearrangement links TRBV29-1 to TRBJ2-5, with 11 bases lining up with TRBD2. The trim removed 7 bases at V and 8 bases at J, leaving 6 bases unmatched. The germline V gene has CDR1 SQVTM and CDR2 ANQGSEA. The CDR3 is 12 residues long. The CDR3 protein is CSAGTSGETQYF. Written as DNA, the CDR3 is TGCAGCGCAGGGACTAGCGGCGAAACCCAGTACTTC.

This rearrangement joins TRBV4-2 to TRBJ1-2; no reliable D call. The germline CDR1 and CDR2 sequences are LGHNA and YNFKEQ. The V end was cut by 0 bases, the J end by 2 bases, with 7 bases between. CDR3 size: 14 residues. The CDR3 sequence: CASSQESRNYGYTF. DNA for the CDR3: TGTGCCAGCAGCCAAGAAAGCCGGAACTATGGCTACACCTTC.

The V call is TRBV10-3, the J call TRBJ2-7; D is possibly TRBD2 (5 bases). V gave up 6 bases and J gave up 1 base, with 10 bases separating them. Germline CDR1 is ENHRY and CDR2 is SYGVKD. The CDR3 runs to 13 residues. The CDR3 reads CAIRGPGSYEQYF. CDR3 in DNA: TGTGCCATCAGGGGTCCGGGGTCCTACGAGCAGTACTTC.

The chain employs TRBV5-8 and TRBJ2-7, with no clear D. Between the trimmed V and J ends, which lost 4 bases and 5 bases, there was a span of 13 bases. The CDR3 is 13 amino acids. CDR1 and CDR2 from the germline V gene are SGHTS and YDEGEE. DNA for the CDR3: TGTGCCAGCAGCAACCGGCTCGTGAACGAGCAGTACTTC. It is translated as CASSNRLVNEQYF.

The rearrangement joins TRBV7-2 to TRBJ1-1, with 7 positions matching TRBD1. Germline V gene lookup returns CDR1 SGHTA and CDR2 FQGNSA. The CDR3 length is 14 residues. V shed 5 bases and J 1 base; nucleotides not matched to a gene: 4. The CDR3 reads CASSPDRENTEAFF. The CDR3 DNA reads TGTGCCAGCAGCCCCGACAGGGAGAACACTGAAGCTTTCTTT.

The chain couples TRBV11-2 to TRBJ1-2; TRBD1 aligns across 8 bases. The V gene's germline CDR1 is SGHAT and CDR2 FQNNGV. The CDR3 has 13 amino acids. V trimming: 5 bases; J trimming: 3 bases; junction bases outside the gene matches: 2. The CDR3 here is CASSPGQDYGYTF. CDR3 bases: TGTGCCAGCAGCCCGGGACAGGACTATGGCTACACCTTC.

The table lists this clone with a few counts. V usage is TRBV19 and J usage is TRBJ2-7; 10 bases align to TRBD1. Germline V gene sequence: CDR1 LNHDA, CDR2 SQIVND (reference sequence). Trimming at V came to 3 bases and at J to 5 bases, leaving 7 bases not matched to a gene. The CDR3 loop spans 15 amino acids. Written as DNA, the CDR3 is TGTGCCAGTAGTATCGGTACCGGGACAGGGGACGAGCAGTACTTC. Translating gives CASSIGTGTGDEQYF.

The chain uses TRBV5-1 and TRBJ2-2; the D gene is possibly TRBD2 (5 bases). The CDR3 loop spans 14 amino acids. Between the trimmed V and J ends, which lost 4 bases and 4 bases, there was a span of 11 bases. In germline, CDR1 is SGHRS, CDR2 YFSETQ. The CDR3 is CASSQGSFTGELFF. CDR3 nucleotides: TGCGCCAGCAGCCAAGGGAGTTTCACCGGGGAGCTGTTTTTT.

The CDR3 DNA follows: TGCGCCAGCAGCGCCGCTACCGCAGGGCACACTGAAGCTTTCTTT. This encodes CASSAATAGHTEAFF. The rearrangement joins TRBV5-1 to TRBJ1-1; D possibly corresponds to TRBD1 (5 bases). Trimming removed 4 bases from V and 3 bases from J, with 16 bases in between. This CDR3 has 15 residues. Per the germline V gene, CDR1 is SGHRS and CDR2 is YFSETQ.

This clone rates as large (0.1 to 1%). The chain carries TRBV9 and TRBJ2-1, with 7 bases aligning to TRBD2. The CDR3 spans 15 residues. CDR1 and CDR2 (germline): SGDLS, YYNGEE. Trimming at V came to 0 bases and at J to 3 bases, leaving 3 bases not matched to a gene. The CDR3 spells CASSVGGSHYNEQFF. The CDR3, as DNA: TGTGCCAGCAGCGTAGGCGGGAGTCACTACAATGAGCAGTTCTTC.

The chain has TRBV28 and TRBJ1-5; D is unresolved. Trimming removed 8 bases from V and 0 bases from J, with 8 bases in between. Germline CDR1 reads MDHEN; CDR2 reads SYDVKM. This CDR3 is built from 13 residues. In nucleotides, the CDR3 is TGTGCCAGCGATGGGAATAGCAATCAGCCCCAGCATTTT. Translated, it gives CASDGNSNQPQHF.

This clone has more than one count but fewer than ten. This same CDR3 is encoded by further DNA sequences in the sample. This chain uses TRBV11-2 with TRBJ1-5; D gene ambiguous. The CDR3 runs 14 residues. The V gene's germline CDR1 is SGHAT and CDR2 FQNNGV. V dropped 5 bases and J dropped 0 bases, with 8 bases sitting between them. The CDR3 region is CASSPGTSNQPQHF. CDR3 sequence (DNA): TGTGCCAGCAGCCCCGGCACTAGCAATCAGCCCCAGCATTTT.

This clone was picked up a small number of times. The CDR3: CASSSKTGVSYEQYF. CDR3 nucleotide sequence: TGTGCCAGCAGCTCAAAAACAGGGGTCTCCTACGAGCAGTACTTC. V is TRBV11-2 and J is TRBJ2-7; 7 bases map to TRBD1. The germline gives CDR1 SGHAT, CDR2 FQNNGV. J gave up 0 bases and V 4 bases, and 6 bases lay outside the gene matches. This CDR3 is built from 15 residues.

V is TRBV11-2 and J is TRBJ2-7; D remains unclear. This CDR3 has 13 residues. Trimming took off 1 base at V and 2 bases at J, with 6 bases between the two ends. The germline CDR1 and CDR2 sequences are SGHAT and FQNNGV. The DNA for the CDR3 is TGTGCCAGCAGCTTAGGCAGCGCCTACGAGCAGTACTTC. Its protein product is CASSLGSAYEQYF.

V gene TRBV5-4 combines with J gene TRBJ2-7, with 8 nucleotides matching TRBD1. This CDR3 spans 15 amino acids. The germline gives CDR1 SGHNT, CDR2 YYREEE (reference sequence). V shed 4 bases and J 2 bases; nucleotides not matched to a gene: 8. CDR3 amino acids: CASSPGAGGTYEQYF. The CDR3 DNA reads TGTGCCAGCAGCCCCGGAGCAGGGGGCACCTACGAGCAGTACTTC.